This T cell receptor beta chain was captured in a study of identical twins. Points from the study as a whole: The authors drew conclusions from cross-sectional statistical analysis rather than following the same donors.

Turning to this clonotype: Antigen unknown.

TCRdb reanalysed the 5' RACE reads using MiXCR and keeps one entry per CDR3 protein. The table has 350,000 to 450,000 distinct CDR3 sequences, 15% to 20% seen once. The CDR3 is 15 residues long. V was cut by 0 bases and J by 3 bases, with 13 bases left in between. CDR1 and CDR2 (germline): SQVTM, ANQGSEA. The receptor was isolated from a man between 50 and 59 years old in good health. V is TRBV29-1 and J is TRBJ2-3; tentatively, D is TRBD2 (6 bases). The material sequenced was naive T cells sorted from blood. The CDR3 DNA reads TGCAGCGTTGAAGAGGGGAGACTAGAAACAGATACGCAGTATTTT. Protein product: CSVEEGRLETDTQYF.